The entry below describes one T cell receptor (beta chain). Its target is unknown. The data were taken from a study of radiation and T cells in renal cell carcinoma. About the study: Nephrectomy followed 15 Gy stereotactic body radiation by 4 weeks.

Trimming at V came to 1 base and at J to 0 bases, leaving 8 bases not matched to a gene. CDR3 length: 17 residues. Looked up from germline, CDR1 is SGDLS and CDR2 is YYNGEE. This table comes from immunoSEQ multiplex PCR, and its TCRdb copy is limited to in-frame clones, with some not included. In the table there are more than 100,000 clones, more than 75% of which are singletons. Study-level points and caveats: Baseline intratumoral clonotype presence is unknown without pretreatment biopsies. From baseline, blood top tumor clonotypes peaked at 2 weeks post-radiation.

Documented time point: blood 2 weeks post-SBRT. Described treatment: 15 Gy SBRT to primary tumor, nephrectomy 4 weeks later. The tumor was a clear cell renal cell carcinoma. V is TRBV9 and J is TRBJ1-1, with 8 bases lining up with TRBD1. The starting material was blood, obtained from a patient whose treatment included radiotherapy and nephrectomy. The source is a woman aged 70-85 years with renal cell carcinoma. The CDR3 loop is CASSVQAGGNLNTEAFF. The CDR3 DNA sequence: TGTGCCAGCAGCGTACAAGCAGGGGGCAACTTGAACACTGAAGCTTTCTTT.